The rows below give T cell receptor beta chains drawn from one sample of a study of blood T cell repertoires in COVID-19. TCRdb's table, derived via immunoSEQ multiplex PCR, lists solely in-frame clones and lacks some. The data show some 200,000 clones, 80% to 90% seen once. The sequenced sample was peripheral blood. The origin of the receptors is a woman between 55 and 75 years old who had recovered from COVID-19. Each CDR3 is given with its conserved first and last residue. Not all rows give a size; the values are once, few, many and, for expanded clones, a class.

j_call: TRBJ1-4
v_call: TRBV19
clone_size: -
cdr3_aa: CASINRLGEKLFF

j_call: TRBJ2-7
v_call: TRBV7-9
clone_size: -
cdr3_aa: CASTGQGYEQYF

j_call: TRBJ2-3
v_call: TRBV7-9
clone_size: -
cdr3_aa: CASRPPGLVPFQDTQYF

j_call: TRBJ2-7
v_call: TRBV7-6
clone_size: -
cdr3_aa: CASSSLTGRTYEQYF

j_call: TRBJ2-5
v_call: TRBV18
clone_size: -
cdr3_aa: CASSPGLEETQYF

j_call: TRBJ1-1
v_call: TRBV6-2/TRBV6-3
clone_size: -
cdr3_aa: CASSHPQKNTEAFF

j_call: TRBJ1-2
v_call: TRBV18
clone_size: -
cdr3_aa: CASSPPGQNPHGYTF

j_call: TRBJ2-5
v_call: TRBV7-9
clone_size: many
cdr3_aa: CASSPTGWGETQYF

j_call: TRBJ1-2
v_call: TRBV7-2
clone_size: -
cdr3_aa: CASSLGPGANYGYTF

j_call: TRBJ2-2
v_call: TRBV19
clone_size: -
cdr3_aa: CASSTRETGRTGELFF

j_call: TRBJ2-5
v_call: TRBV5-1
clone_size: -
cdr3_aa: CASSLSGGQETQYF

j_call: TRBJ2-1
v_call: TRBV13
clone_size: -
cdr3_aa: CASSPGTSGEPFNEQFF

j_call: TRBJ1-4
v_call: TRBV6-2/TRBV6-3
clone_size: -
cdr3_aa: CASSYGLQYNEKLFF

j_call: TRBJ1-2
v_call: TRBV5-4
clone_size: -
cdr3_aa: CASSSGQGGYGYTF

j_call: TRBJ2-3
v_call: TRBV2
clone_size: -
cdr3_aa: CASSMIYLTDTQYF

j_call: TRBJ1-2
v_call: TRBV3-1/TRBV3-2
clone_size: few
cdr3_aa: CASRGASYGYTF

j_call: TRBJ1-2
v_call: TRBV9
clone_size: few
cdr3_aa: CASSVGMTGPTGGYTF

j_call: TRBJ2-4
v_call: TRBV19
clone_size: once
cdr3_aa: CASSPGPGTGFNIQYF

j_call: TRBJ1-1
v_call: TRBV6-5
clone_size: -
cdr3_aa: CASSDSTNTEAFF

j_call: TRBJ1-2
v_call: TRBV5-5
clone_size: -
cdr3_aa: CASSYRQGGGYTF

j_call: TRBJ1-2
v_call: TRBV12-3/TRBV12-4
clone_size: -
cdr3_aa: CASSLQGTYGYTF

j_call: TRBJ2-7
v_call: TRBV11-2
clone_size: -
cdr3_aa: CASSRTTDSYEQYF

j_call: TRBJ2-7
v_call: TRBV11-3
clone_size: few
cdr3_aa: CASSLDGYEQYF

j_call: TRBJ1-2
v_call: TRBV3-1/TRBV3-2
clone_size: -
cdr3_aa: CASSQEGRQGRYGYTF

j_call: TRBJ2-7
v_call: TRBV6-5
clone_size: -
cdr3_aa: CATAPLDEGGAEQYF

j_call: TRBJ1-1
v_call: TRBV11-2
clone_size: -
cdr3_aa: CASSPPTGDRSEAFF

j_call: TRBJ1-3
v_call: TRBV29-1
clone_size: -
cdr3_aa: CSVDTGLLGNTIYF

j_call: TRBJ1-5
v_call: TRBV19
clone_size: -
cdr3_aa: CASRNRGQPQHF

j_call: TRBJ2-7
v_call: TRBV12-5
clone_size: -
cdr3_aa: CASGLVRDRSYEQYF

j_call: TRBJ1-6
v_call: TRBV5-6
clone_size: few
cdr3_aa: CASSLAGDRAYNSPLHF

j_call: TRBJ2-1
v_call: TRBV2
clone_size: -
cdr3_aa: CASSVSGGAGEQFF

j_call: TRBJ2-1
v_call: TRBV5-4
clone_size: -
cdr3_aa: CASSWDRGNEQFF

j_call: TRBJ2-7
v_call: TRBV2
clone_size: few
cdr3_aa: CASSGQGGYEQYF

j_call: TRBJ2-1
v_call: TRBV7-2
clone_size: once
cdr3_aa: CASSLRLAGGISYNEQFF

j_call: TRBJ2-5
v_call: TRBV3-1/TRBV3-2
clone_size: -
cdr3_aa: CASSQGFLAGEETQYF

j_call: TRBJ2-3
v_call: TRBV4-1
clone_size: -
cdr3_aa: CASSQSGLAAGNTQYF

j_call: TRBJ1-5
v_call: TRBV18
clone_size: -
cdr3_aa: CASSPRGGGNQPQHF

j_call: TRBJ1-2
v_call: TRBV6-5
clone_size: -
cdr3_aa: CASSPGGYEGYTF

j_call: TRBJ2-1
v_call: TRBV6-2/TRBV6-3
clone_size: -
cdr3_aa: CASSPDANEQFF

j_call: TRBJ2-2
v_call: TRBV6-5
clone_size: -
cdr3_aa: CASSWTEATGELFF

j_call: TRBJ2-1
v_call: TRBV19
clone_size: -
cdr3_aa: CASRPGLAATKSSYNEQFF

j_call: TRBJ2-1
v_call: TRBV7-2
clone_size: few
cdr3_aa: CASSLAPGQGNEQFF

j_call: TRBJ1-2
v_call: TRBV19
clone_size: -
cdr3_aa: CASSTDRGDGYTF

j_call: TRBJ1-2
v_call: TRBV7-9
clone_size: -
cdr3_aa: CASSSPGQGRGYTF

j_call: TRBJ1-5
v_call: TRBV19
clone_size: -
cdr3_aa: CASSMGGQGNQPQHF

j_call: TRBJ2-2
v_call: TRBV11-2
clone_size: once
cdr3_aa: CASSLARVNTGELFF

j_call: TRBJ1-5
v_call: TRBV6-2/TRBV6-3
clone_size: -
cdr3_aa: CASTPRGNQPQHF

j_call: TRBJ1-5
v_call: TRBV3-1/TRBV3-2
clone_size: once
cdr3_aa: CASSQVSTRDNQPQHF

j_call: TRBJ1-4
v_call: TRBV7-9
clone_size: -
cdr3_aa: CASSLAPPGVTNEKLFF

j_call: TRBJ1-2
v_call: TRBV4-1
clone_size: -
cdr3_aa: CASSQATGGGYGYTF

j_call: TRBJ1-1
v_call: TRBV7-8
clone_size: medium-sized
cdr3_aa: CASSPDRTTEAFF